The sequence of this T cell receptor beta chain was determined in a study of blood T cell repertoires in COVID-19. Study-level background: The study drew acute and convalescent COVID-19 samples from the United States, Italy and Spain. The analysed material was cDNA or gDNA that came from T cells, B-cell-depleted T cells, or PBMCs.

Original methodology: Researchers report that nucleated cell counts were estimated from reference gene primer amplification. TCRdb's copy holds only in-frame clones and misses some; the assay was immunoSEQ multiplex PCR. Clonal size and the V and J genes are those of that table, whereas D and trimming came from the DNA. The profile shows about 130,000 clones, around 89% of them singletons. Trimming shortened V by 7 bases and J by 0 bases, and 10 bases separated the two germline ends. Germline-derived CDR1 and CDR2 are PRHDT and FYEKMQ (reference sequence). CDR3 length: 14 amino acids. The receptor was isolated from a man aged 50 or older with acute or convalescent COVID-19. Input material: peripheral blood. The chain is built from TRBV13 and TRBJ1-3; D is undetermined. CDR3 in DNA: TGTGCCAGCATCGGGAGTTCCTCTGGAAACACCATATATTTT. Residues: CASIGSSSGNTIYF.